This entry features one TCR beta chain sequence. This record belongs to a study of early stage breast cancer tumors. For the study at large: ER+/PR+/HER2- status applied to about 70% of the 16 invasive breast tumors.

CDR3 length: 16 amino acids. V gave up 3 bases and J gave up 2 bases; unmatched junction bases: 7. CDR1 and CDR2 from the germline V gene are SEHNR and FQNEAQ (reference sequence). The method was immunoSEQ multiplex PCR; TCRdb's version includes in-frame clones alone and lacks a portion of them. The sample consists of about 11,000 clones, over 60% of them appearing once. The TCR was taken from a person aged 35-50 years with breast cancer. The sample taken for sequencing was breast tumor tissue. The gene calls are TRBV7-9 and TRBJ2-7, with 10 nucleotides matching TRBD1. The CDR3 DNA sequence: TGTGCCAGCAGCTTGGCCGGGACAGGGGACCCCTACGAGCAGTACTTC. It codes for CASSLAGTGDPYEQYF.